This TCR beta chain was sequenced in a study of shared clonotypes between healthy human individuals. Overall study results and limits: Larger estimated richness was generally recorded for naive subsets relative to memory subsets. The researchers took only blood, and tissue repertoires probably look different.

To note about this clone: The antigen is undetermined.

CDR3 length: 18 residues. The V gene's germline CDR1 is SGDLS and CDR2 YYNGEE. The J segment lost 1 base and the V segment lost 3 bases, leaving 4 bases of the junction unmatched. Terminally differentiated effector memory CD45RA+ cells were excluded from the naive CD8 cells, which were CD45RO-negative and positively selected for CCR7. The donors, all of them Caucasian adults, lived in Nashville, Tennessee. Every subset had its genomic DNA shared out evenly among several immunoSEQ plates. Sequencing used immunoSEQ multiplex PCR; TCRdb keeps in-frame clones, though not all of them. Here the sample spans about 2.1 million clones, around 95% being singletons.

The TCR originated in a man aged 18 to 29 in good health. Some clones in this sample may be carry-over from other donors' samples. This chain connects TRBV9 to TRBJ2-1, with 16 nucleotides matching TRBD2. Sequencing was performed on naive CD8+ T cells from PBMCs. The CDR3 protein is CASSEGTSGRGSYNEQFF. The CDR3 nucleotides read TGTGCCAGCAGCGAGGGGACTAGCGGGAGGGGTTCCTACAATGAGCAGTTCTTC.